These 18 T cell receptor beta chains originate from one sample sequenced in a study of STAT5B mutations in CD4+ large granular lymphocyte leukemia. The assay was immunoSEQ multiplex PCR, and TCRdb's table has in-frame clones only and misses some. Of fewer than 40,000 clones in the sample, approximately 80% were seen once. The sample comprised CD4+ T cells from blood buffy coats. The source of these receptors is a human donor in good health.

This chain uses TRBV10-3 with TRBJ2-6; 9 bases fit TRBD1. J was trimmed by 9 bases and V by 2 bases; bases with no gene match: 2. Germline V gene sequence: CDR1 ENHRY, CDR2 SYGVKD. The CDR3 is made up of 14 amino acids. The CDR3 sequence is CAISETGGGNVLTF. CDR3 DNA sequence: TGTGCCATCAGTGAGACAGGGGGCGGCAACGTCCTGACTTTC.

As for this clone: The limits of the CDR3 on the DNA are not certain, so only TCRdb's listed CDR3 is given. The chain is built from TRBV2 and TRBJ2-1; TRBD2 reflects the table's D call only, with no check against the DNA. The CDR3 is 11 residues long, counting both termini. Per germline, CDR1 SNHLY and CDR2 FYNNEI. CDR3 protein: CASVAGGSPFF.

This chain connects TRBV7-6 to TRBJ2-7; D is undetermined. The germline V and J ends were trimmed by 1 base and 4 bases, with 8 bases remaining between them. The germline V gene has CDR1 SGHVS and CDR2 FNYEAQ. The CDR3 has 13 residues. CDR3: CASSLGPPYEQYF. The CDR3 region has the DNA TGTGCCAGCAGCTTAGGCCCCCCTTACGAGCAGTACTTC.

The sample holds a few counts of this clone. The chain has TRBV11-2 and TRBJ1-1; TRBD1 aligns across 7 bases. This CDR3 spans 14 amino acids. Per germline, CDR1 SGHAT and CDR2 FQNNGV. V shed 4 bases, J shed 3 bases, and the junction held 5 bases outside the gene matches. The CDR3 here is CASSSNRGYTEAFF. Written as DNA, the CDR3 is TGTGCCAGCAGCTCCAACAGGGGTTACACTGAAGCTTTCTTT.

This clone was seen a handful of times. The chain couples TRBV11-2 to TRBJ2-7; D unresolved. V was trimmed by 3 bases and J by 6 bases, leaving 9 bases between them. Looked up from germline, CDR1 is SGHAT and CDR2 is FQNNGV. The CDR3 totals 12 residues. CDR3 in amino acids: CASSFPNLEQYF. The CDR3 DNA reads as TGTGCCAGCAGCTTTCCGAATCTCGAGCAGTACTTC.

J is TRBJ1-1 and V is TRBV6-1; D unresolved. CDR1 and CDR2 (germline): MNHNS, SASEGT. This CDR3 contains 10 residues. CDR3 residues: CACEQVEAFF. In nucleotides, the CDR3 is TGTGCTTGCGAACAAGTTGAAGCTTTCTTT.

The chain employs TRBV7-9 and TRBJ1-1; TRBD1 agrees at 8 bases. The CDR3 extends over 17 amino acids. J gave up 1 base and V 6 bases, and 13 bases lay outside the gene matches. CDR1 SEHNR and CDR2 FQNEAQ come from the germline V gene (reference sequence). CDR3 DNA sequence: TGTGCCAGCAGGGAACCAGGTAGGACAGGGTGGAACACTGAAGCTTTCTTT. It encodes CASREPGRTGWNTEAFF.

This clone has only one observation. The V and J genes are TRBV7-2 and TRBJ2-7; no clear D gene. V gave up 3 bases and J gave up 4 bases, with 10 bases separating them. This CDR3 has 13 residues. The germline V gene has CDR1 SGHTA and CDR2 FQGNSA. CDR3 nucleotides: TGTGCCAGCAGCTTGGAAACCAGGTACGAGCAGTACTTC. It codes for CASSLETRYEQYF.

In DNA, the CDR3 is TGCGCCAGCAGCTTGGGGACTAGCGGGAGGAGGATCGAGCAGTTCTTC. It encodes CASSLGTSGRRIEQFF. This chain joins TRBV5-1 and TRBJ2-1, with 14 bases matching TRBD2. The CDR3 extends over 16 amino acids. CDR1 is SGHRS, CDR2 YFSETQ, per germline. The junction had 6 bases not matched to a gene; V was cut back by 0 bases and J by 10 bases.

The chain joins TRBV5-1 to TRBJ2-2; D perhaps matches TRBD1 (5 bases). Germline loops: CDR1 SGHRS, CDR2 YFSETQ. This CDR3 spans 15 amino acids. With 5 bases removed from V and 0 bases from J, the gap between germline ends came to 11 bases. CDR3 sequence: CASRTEPSNTGELFF. The CDR3, as DNA: TGCGCCAGCAGGACAGAACCTTCGAACACCGGGGAGCTGTTTTTT.

The chain links TRBV6-5 to TRBJ1-2, with TRBD1 identical over 10 bases. The germline CDR1 and CDR2 sequences are MNHEY and SVGAGI. V shed 2 bases and J 8 bases; nucleotides not matched to a gene: 5. The CDR3 sequence is 14 residues long. In nucleotides, the CDR3 is TGTGCCAGCAGTTACGGGACAGGGGCATTGGGCTACACCTTC. Protein: CASSYGTGALGYTF.

Only a few counts were recorded for this clone. The gene calls are TRBV10-2 and TRBJ1-2; weak D call: TRBD1 (5 bases). V was shortened by 5 bases and J by 4 bases, with 8 bases between the two germline ends. The CDR3 has 12 amino acids. Germline lookup yields CDR1 WSHSY and CDR2 SAAADI. The CDR3 is CASSPQGYGYTF. CDR3 DNA: TGCGCCAGCAGTCCCCAGGGCTATGGCTACACCTTC.

This clone was seen only once. The CDR3 region is CASSYSREDRGDGYTF. The CDR3 coding sequence is TGTGCCAGCAGTTACTCAAGGGAGGACAGGGGGGATGGCTACACCTTC. This chain uses TRBV6-5 with TRBJ1-2, with 10 bases matching TRBD1. The CDR3 runs 16 residues. J lost 6 bases, V lost 0 bases, and 7 bases had no gene match. Per the germline V gene, CDR1 is MNHEY and CDR2 is SVGAGI.

The gene calls are TRBV4-1 and TRBJ1-3, with D unclear. Trimming left V 0 bases short and J 2 bases short, with 11 bases between. The CDR3 length is 16 residues. The germline gives CDR1 MGHRA, CDR2 YSYEKL. The CDR3 DNA sequence: TGCGCCAGCAGCCAAGAAGGGTACAGAACTGGAAACACCATATATTTT. Residues: CASSQEGYRTGNTIYF.

The chain links TRBV30 to TRBJ2-7; 10 nucleotides match TRBD1. V lost 3 bases to trimming and J lost 5 bases; unmatched junction nucleotides: 16. This CDR3 contains 17 residues. Germline V gene lookup returns CDR1 GTSNPN and CDR2 SVGIG (reference sequence). The CDR3 reads CAWRKPPPGQGNHEQYF. The CDR3 DNA is TGTGCCTGGAGAAAGCCCCCGCCGGGACAGGGGAATCACGAGCAGTACTTC.

Regarding this clone: The sample carries other DNA sequences with the same CDR3. V and J are TRBV28 and TRBJ2-7; unclear D gene. V lost 3 bases and J 4 bases, leaving 4 bases between the germline ends. Germline CDR1 is MDHEN and CDR2 is SYDVKM. This CDR3 has 11 amino acids. The CDR3 here is CASSFRYEQYF. CDR3 nucleotides: TGTGCCAGCAGTTTTAGGTACGAGCAGTACTTC.

The chain links TRBV28 to TRBJ2-2; 8 bases line up with TRBD1. The length of the CDR3 is 15 residues. The V and J ends lost 2 bases and 6 bases, in that order; junction bases with no gene match: 5. The germline V gene encodes CDR1 MDHEN and CDR2 SYDVKM. DNA of the CDR3: TGTGCCAGCAGTTTACAGGGGGCAAAGGCCGGGGAGCTGTTTTTT. Encoded protein: CASSLQGAKAGELFF.

This chain joins TRBV29-1 and TRBJ1-1; perhaps TRBD1 as D (5 bases). Germline CDR1 reads SQVTM; CDR2 reads ANQGSEA. Deletions cut 7 bases from V and 1 base from J, with 13 bases between. CDR3 length equals 13 residues. In DNA form, the CDR3 reads TGCAGCGCCCAACATGGACAGAACACTGAAGCTTTCTTT. It specifies CSAQHGQNTEAFF.